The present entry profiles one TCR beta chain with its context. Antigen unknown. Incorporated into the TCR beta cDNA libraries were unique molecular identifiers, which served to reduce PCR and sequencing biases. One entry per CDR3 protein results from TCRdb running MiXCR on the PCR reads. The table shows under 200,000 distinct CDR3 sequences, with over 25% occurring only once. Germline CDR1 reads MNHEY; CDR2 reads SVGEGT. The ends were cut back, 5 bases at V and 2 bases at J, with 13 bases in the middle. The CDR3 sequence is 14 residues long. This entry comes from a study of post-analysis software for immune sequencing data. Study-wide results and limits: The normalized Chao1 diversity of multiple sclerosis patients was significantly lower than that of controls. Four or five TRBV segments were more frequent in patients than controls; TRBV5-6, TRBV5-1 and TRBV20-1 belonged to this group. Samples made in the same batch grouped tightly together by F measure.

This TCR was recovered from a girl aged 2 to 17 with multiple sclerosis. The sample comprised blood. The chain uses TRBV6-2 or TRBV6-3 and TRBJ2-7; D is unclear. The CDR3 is CASSLKTPTYEQYF. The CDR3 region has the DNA TGTGCCAGCAGTCTAAAGACACCTACCTACGAGCAGTACTTC.